These T cell receptor beta chains were read from a single sample in a study of neurological immune-mediated disorders. From the 5' RACE reads, TCRdb called clonotypes with MiXCR, one entry per CDR3 protein. The sample holds about 80,000 distinct CDR3 sequences; 5.5% to 6.5% are singletons and the top ten take over 6.5%. The sample taken for sequencing was PBMCs. The receptor source for this set is a woman aged 55 to 70 with multiple sclerosis. Each CDR3 is given with its conserved first and last residue. D genes are given only for firm matches. Each size is once, few, many or a size class.

many	TRBD1	TRBJ1-5	TRBV3-1	CASSPTGTGGSNQPQHF	TGTGCCAGCAGCCCCACCGGGACAGGGGGAAGCAATCAGCCCCAGCATTTT
many	.	TRBJ2-3	TRBV7-8	CASSLVSGIDTQYF	TGTGCCAGCAGCTTAGTATCTGGAATAGATACGCAGTATTTT
many	.	TRBJ2-1	TRBV20-1	CSARDDGGSLYEQFF	TGCAGTGCTAGAGATGACGGGGGCTCCTTATATGAGCAGTTCTTC
once	.	TRBJ2-1	TRBV20-1	CSASGGRNEQFF	TGCAGTGCTAGCGGGGGACGCAATGAGCAGTTCTTC
many	TRBD1	TRBJ1-3	TRBV5-1	CASKVGTGGNTIYF	TGCGCCAGCAAGGTCGGGACAGGAGGAAACACCATATATTTT
many	TRBD1	TRBJ1-4	TRBV7-9	CASSFDQGQGNEKLFF	TGTGCCAGCAGCTTCGACCAGGGACAGGGTAATGAAAAACTGTTTTTT
many	.	TRBJ1-2	TRBV20-1	CSASGSYGYTF	TGCAGTGCTAGCGGTAGCTATGGCTACACCTTC
many	.	TRBJ1-5	TRBV30	CAWTATGRGNQPQHF	TGTGCCTGGACCGCGACAGGAAGGGGCAATCAGCCCCAGCATTTT
many	TRBD2	TRBJ2-1	TRBV5-1	CASVLAGGYNEQFF	TGCGCCAGCGTTCTAGCGGGGGGATACAATGAGCAGTTCTTC
many	TRBD2	TRBJ2-3	TRBV27	CASSYFASGSTDTQYF	TGTGCCAGCAGTTACTTTGCTAGCGGTAGCACAGATACGCAGTATTTT
many	.	TRBJ2-4	TRBV20-1	CSAIRVGQNIQYF	TGCAGTGCTATAAGGGTAGGGCAAAACATTCAGTACTTC
many	TRBD1	TRBJ2-7	TRBV7-2	CASSLGGEGTVAYEQYF	TGTGCCAGCAGCTTAGGAGGAGAAGGGACAGTGGCCTACGAGCAGTACTTC
many	TRBD2	TRBJ2-5	TRBV6-6	CASNRGGVETQYF	TGTGCCTCCAACCGTGGGGGGGTGGAGACCCAGTACTTC
many	.	TRBJ2-7	TRBV10-3	CAITGTPGTYEQYF	TGTGCCATCACCGGAACCCCAGGGACCTACGAGCAGTACTTC
many	.	TRBJ2-1	TRBV3-1	CASSQGRGNYEQFF	TGTGCCAGCAGCCAAGGAAGGGGGAATTATGAGCAGTTCTTC
few	.	TRBJ2-3	TRBV6-5	CASSYVGGSTDTQYF	TGTGCCAGCAGTTACGTGGGGGGTAGCACAGATACGCAGTATTTT
many	.	TRBJ1-2	TRBV5-4	CASSFGGLQSNYGYTF	TGTGCCAGCAGCTTCGGGGGGTTACAGTCCAACTATGGCTACACCTTC